A single sample gave rise to the 27 T cell receptor beta chains below, sequenced in a study of naive and memory T cell subsets. Two oligonucleotides, mixed equimolar, formed the beta constant-region primer covering TRBC1 and TRBC2. TCRdb re-called the UMI-ligation and nested PCR reads with MiXCR, one entry per CDR3 protein. The table has around 160,000 distinct CDR3 sequences, 15% to 20% seen once; the top ten hold about 0.14%. Material for sequencing was naive CD4+ T cells from blood. Every receptor here comes from a human donor in good health.

This clonotype was counted only a few times. The chain carries TRBV5-4 and TRBJ2-5, with a possible D match to TRBD1 (5 bases). The CDR3 has 14 amino acids. Trimming took 5 bases from V and 5 from J, leaving 16 bases between them. From germline, CDR1 is SGHNT and CDR2 YYREEE (reference sequence). CDR3 DNA sequence: TGTGCCAGCAGTCCCAGAACAGGTCGGGAGACCCAGTACTTC. Amino acid sequence: CASSPRTGRETQYF.

This clonotype was seen more than once but under ten times. The CDR3 nucleotides are TGTGCCAGCAGTTGGGACTACGAGCAGTACTTC. As protein: CASSWDYEQYF. The genes are TRBV28 and TRBJ2-7; D uncertain. This CDR3 has 11 residues. The germline V gene has CDR1 MDHEN and CDR2 SYDVKM. V was clipped by 4 bases and J by 3 bases, with 4 bases between them.

The sample holds a few counts of this clonotype. This chain links TRBV28 with TRBJ1-1, with a weak D call TRBD1 (6 bases). Germline V gives CDR1 MDHEN, CDR2 SYDVKM. Trimming left V 6 bases short and J 5 bases short, with 22 bases between. The CDR3 extends over 16 amino acids. The CDR3 reads CASSNSGSRGGTEAFF. Written as DNA, the CDR3 is TGTGCCAGCAGCAACTCGGGGAGCAGGGGAGGAACTGAAGCTTTCTTT.

The V call is TRBV27, the J call TRBJ2-3, with D possibly TRBD2 on 6 matching bases. V was cut by 6 bases and J by 3 bases, with 10 bases left in between. Germline lookup yields CDR1 MNHEY and CDR2 SMNVEV (reference sequence). This CDR3 is 13 amino acids long. The CDR3 reads CASSGRGTDTQYF. The CDR3 nucleotides are TGTGCCAGCAGCGGGAGAGGAACAGATACGCAGTATTTT.

This clonotype was seen more than once but under ten times. The V gene is TRBV28, the J gene TRBJ1-1; D remains ambiguous. There are 14 residues in the CDR3. V was clipped by 2 bases and J by 6 bases, with 13 bases between them. Germline CDR1 MDHEN, CDR2 SYDVKM. Here the CDR3 DNA reads TGTGCCAGCAGTTTAATCCGATCAAGCCCTGAAGCTTTCTTT. It yields the protein CASSLIRSSPEAFF.

This clonotype was observed a handful of times. This rearrangement joins TRBV7-2 to TRBJ2-3, with D unresolved. This CDR3 region has 14 residues. CDR1 and CDR2 from the germline V gene are SGHTA and FQGNSA. Trimming cost V 0 bases and J 6 bases, with 10 bases left between them. In DNA, the CDR3 is TGTGCCAGCAGCTTAGCGGCCAGAGTCGATACGCAGTATTTT. Its translation is CASSLAARVDTQYF.

This clonotype was seen a few times. CDR3 sequence reads: CAWSPRMNTEAFF. The CDR3 DNA reads as TGTGCCTGGAGTCCCAGGATGAACACTGAAGCTTTCTTT. The chain combines TRBV30 with TRBJ1-1; no definite D call. The germline V gene has CDR1 GTSNPN and CDR2 SVGIG (reference sequence). There are 13 residues in the CDR3. V dropped 2 bases and J dropped 0 bases, with 7 bases sitting between them.

This chain links TRBV25-1 with TRBJ1-1; possible D gene TRBD1, 6 bases. Germline V gene data show CDR1 as MGHDK and CDR2 as SYGVNS. Trimming took off 5 bases at V and 4 bases at J, with 14 bases between the two ends. This CDR3 spans 14 amino acids. The CDR3 DNA is TGTGCCAGCAGTTCACGAGGAGGGGGCACTGAAGCTTTCTTT. It codes for CASSSRGGGTEAFF.

There are many counts of this clonotype. This chain links TRBV20-1 with TRBJ2-7; D possibly corresponds to TRBD2 (6 bases). Germline CDR1 DFQATT, CDR2 SNEGSKA (reference sequence). V lost 6 bases and J lost 0, with 15 bases in between. The CDR3 loop spans 14 amino acids. CDR3 residues: CSAASSGRSYEQYF. DNA for the CDR3: TGCAGTGCCGCCTCAAGCGGGCGCTCCTACGAGCAGTACTTC.

This sequence joins TRBV9 and TRBJ2-2; possible D gene TRBD2, 6 bases. The CDR3 length is 16 residues. Germline-derived CDR1 and CDR2 are SGDLS and YYNGEE. V was shortened by 4 bases and J by 4 bases, with 17 bases between the two germline ends. CDR3 nucleotides: TGTGCCAGCAGCACCGACTTTGGGAGGACCACCGGGGAGCTGTTTTTT. Amino acid sequence: CASSTDFGRTTGELFF.

This chain uses TRBV27 with TRBJ2-7; 10 nucleotides match TRBD1. The V segment lost 5 bases and the J segment 4 bases; nucleotides outside the gene matches: 11. Germline loops: CDR1 MNHEY, CDR2 SMNVEV (reference sequence). This CDR3 has 16 residues. DNA for the CDR3: TGTGCCAGCAGTAGAGGGCCGGGACAGGGGAGATACGAGCAGTACTTC. This translates into CASSRGPGQGRYEQYF.

This chain uses TRBV29-1 with TRBJ2-5; D possibly uses TRBD1 or TRBD2 (5 bases each). CDR1 SQVTM and CDR2 ANQGSEA come from the germline V gene. The length of the CDR3 is 12 residues. Trimming pared 7 bases from V and 3 bases from J, leaving 12 bases between. CDR3 in DNA: TGCAGCGCTGGGACGGCGAAAGAGACCCAGTACTTC. It codes for CSAGTAKETQYF. Variable domain in full (rest from reference TRBV29-1 and TRBJ2-5): SAVISQKPSRDICQRGTSLTIQCQVDSQVTMMFWYRQQPGQSLTLIATANQGSEATYESGFVIDKFPISRPNLTFSTLTVSNMSPEDSSIYLCSAGTAKETQYFGPGTRLLVL.

In regard to this clonotype: This clone may be a read error of a much larger clone one base away. The rearrangement joins TRBV7-6 to TRBJ2-1, with unresolved D. The closer fit of TRBJ2-7 to the DNA end suggests the J call may be wrong. Germline V gives CDR1 SGHVS, CDR2 FNYEAQ. CDR3 length: 12 amino acids. CDR3 sequence reads: CASSPTNNEQYF. The CDR3 nucleotides are TGTGCCAGCAGTCCTACTAACAATGAGCAGTACTTC.

This CDR3 reads CSVAGTGGRVNTEAFF. The DNA of the CDR3 is TGCAGCGTTGCCGGGACAGGGGGCCGAGTGAACACTGAAGCTTTCTTT. The V call is TRBV29-1, the J call TRBJ1-1, with 12 bases that match TRBD1. CDR1 SQVTM and CDR2 ANQGSEA come from the germline V gene. V was pared by 4 bases and J by 0 bases, with 6 bases of the junction left unmatched. This CDR3 is built from 16 residues.

The CDR3: CASSSPDGSASGNTIYF. CDR3 bases: TGTGCCAGCAGTTCTCCCGACGGATCCGCCTCTGGAAACACCATATATTTT. The J gene is TRBJ1-3, the V gene TRBV6-2 or TRBV6-3; D remains ambiguous. The CDR3 is made up of 17 amino acids. Germline V CDR1 and CDR2: MNHEY, SVGEGT. The ends were cut back, 4 bases at V and 0 bases at J, with 16 bases in the middle.

V is TRBV28 and J is TRBJ2-5; D might be TRBD1 (5 bases). V lost 2 bases and J lost 3, with 13 bases in between. Germline CDR1 and CDR2: MDHEN and SYDVKM. CDR3 length: 15 amino acids. CDR3 sequence: CASSLSMAGKETQYF. The CDR3 DNA reads TGTGCCAGCAGTTTAAGCATGGCAGGGAAAGAGACCCAGTACTTC.

This clonotype showed up many times. In DNA, the CDR3 is TGCAGTGCTAGAGTCATGACTAGCCGACATGAGCAGTTCTTC. Its translation: CSARVMTSRHEQFF. V is TRBV20-1 and J is TRBJ2-1, with 7 bases fitting TRBD2. V was clipped by 1 base and J by 8 bases; unmatched bases: 8. Germline values: CDR1 DFQATT, CDR2 SNEGSKA (reference sequence). This CDR3 has 14 residues.

This clonotype showed up just a few times. J is TRBJ2-7 and V is TRBV5-1; 12 bases are shared with TRBD2. The V gene's germline CDR1 is SGHRS and CDR2 YFSETQ. Germline trimming cut 0 bases from V and 4 bases from J; bases unmatched to any gene: 5. The CDR3 is 16 amino acids. The CDR3 spells CASSLGPGLAGYEQYF. DNA of the CDR3: TGCGCCAGCAGCTTGGGACCGGGACTAGCGGGTTACGAGCAGTACTTC.

The V gene is TRBV29-1, the J gene TRBJ1-1; 9 bases align to TRBD1. The V segment lost 6 bases and the J segment 0 bases; nucleotides outside the gene matches: 5. This CDR3 has 14 residues. Germline V CDR1 and CDR2: SQVTM, ANQGSEA. The DNA of the CDR3 is TGCAGCGTCGCAGGACAGGGGCTGAACACTGAAGCTTTCTTT. Translation gives CSVAGQGLNTEAFF.

The chain recombines TRBV20-1 with TRBJ2-5, with TRBD2 matching over 13 bases. Trimming took 4 bases from V and 4 from J; bases not matched to a gene: 3. CDR1 is DFQATT, CDR2 SNEGSKA, per germline (reference sequence). This CDR3 has 14 residues. The CDR3 is CSATRLAGGETQYF. DNA for the CDR3: TGCAGTGCTACCCGACTAGCGGGAGGAGAGACCCAGTACTTC.

V and J are TRBV12-3 or TRBV12-4 and TRBJ2-6; D ambiguous. The CDR3 has 16 residues. V was trimmed by 1 base and J by 0 bases, leaving 7 bases between them. CDR3 DNA sequence: TGTGCCAGCAGTTTAGATTTTGGCTCTGGGGCCAACGTCCTGACTTTC. Its translation is CASSLDFGSGANVLTF.

Here the CDR3 DNA reads TGTGCCAGCAGGGCCGGGACTTCGAATTCACCCCTCCACTTT. Translating it yields CASRAGTSNSPLHF. This chain uses TRBV12-3 or TRBV12-4 with TRBJ1-6, with D possibly TRBD1 on 5 matching bases. CDR3 length equals 14 residues. Trimming removed 6 bases from V and 7 bases from J, with 13 bases in between.

V gene TRBV6-2 or TRBV6-3 combines with J gene TRBJ2-7; D is unclear. The CDR3 is 15 residues long. V lost 4 bases and J 2 bases, leaving 15 bases between the germline ends. Germline V gives CDR1 MNHEY, CDR2 SVGEGT. This chain's CDR3 is CASSSSTGRAYEQYF. The CDR3 DNA sequence: TGTGCCAGCAGTTCTTCTACGGGCCGAGCCTACGAGCAGTACTTC.

The CDR3 spells CASSFGQGEGGYTF. The CDR3 nucleotides are TGCGCCAGCAGCTTTGGGCAGGGGGAAGGCGGCTACACCTTC. V and J are TRBV5-1 and TRBJ1-2; TRBD1 matches 7 bases. Per the germline V gene, CDR1 is SGHRS and CDR2 is YFSETQ. V lost 2 bases and J lost 8; bases outside the gene matches: 9. The CDR3 is 14 residues long.

The chain uses TRBV7-9 and TRBJ1-2; weak D call: TRBD1 (6 bases). Germline V lookup: CDR1 SEHNR, CDR2 FQNEAQ (reference sequence). The CDR3 loop spans 15 amino acids. The ends were cut back, 5 bases at V and 3 bases at J, with 16 bases in the middle. The CDR3: CASSPYTGSDYGYTF. As DNA, the CDR3 is TGTGCCAGCAGCCCCTATACAGGGTCTGACTATGGCTACACCTTC.

The genes are TRBV7-9 and TRBJ1-4, with D unresolved. The germline V gene encodes CDR1 SEHNR and CDR2 FQNEAQ (reference sequence). The CDR3 totals 15 residues. Trimming cost V 1 base and J 7 bases, with 13 bases left between them. CDR3 loop: CASSLEGARSEKLFF. Here the CDR3 DNA reads TGTGCCAGCAGCTTAGAGGGCGCGAGGTCTGAAAAACTGTTTTTT.

The CDR3 nucleotides read TGTGCCAGCAGCCGGGACAGGGGGAGCACTGAAGCTTTCTTT. The encoded protein is CASSRDRGSTEAFF. The J gene is TRBJ1-1, the V gene TRBV3-1; 11 nucleotides agree with TRBD1. CDR1 and CDR2 (germline): LGHDT, YNNKEL (reference sequence). Trimming cost V 4 bases and J 4 bases; bases outside gene matches: 2. The CDR3 contains 14 residues.